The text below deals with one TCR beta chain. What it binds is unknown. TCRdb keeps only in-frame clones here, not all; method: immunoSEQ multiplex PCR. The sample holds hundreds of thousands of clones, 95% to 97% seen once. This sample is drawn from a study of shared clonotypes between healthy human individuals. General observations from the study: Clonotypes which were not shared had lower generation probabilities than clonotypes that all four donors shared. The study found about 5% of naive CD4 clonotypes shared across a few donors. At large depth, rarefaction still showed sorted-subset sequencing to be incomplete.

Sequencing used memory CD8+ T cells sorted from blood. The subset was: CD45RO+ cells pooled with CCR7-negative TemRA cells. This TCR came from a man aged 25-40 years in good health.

The CDR3 reads CASTGRPSTDTQYF. The CDR3 DNA reads TGCGCCAGCACGGGACGCCCCTCCACAGATACGCAGTATTTT. The chain couples TRBV10-2 to TRBJ2-3, with D perhaps given as TRBD1 or TRBD2 (5 bases each). Germline-derived CDR1 and CDR2 are WSHSY and SAAADI. The V gene lost 7 bases and the J gene lost 2 bases, with 13 bases spanning the gap. The CDR3 length is 14 residues.